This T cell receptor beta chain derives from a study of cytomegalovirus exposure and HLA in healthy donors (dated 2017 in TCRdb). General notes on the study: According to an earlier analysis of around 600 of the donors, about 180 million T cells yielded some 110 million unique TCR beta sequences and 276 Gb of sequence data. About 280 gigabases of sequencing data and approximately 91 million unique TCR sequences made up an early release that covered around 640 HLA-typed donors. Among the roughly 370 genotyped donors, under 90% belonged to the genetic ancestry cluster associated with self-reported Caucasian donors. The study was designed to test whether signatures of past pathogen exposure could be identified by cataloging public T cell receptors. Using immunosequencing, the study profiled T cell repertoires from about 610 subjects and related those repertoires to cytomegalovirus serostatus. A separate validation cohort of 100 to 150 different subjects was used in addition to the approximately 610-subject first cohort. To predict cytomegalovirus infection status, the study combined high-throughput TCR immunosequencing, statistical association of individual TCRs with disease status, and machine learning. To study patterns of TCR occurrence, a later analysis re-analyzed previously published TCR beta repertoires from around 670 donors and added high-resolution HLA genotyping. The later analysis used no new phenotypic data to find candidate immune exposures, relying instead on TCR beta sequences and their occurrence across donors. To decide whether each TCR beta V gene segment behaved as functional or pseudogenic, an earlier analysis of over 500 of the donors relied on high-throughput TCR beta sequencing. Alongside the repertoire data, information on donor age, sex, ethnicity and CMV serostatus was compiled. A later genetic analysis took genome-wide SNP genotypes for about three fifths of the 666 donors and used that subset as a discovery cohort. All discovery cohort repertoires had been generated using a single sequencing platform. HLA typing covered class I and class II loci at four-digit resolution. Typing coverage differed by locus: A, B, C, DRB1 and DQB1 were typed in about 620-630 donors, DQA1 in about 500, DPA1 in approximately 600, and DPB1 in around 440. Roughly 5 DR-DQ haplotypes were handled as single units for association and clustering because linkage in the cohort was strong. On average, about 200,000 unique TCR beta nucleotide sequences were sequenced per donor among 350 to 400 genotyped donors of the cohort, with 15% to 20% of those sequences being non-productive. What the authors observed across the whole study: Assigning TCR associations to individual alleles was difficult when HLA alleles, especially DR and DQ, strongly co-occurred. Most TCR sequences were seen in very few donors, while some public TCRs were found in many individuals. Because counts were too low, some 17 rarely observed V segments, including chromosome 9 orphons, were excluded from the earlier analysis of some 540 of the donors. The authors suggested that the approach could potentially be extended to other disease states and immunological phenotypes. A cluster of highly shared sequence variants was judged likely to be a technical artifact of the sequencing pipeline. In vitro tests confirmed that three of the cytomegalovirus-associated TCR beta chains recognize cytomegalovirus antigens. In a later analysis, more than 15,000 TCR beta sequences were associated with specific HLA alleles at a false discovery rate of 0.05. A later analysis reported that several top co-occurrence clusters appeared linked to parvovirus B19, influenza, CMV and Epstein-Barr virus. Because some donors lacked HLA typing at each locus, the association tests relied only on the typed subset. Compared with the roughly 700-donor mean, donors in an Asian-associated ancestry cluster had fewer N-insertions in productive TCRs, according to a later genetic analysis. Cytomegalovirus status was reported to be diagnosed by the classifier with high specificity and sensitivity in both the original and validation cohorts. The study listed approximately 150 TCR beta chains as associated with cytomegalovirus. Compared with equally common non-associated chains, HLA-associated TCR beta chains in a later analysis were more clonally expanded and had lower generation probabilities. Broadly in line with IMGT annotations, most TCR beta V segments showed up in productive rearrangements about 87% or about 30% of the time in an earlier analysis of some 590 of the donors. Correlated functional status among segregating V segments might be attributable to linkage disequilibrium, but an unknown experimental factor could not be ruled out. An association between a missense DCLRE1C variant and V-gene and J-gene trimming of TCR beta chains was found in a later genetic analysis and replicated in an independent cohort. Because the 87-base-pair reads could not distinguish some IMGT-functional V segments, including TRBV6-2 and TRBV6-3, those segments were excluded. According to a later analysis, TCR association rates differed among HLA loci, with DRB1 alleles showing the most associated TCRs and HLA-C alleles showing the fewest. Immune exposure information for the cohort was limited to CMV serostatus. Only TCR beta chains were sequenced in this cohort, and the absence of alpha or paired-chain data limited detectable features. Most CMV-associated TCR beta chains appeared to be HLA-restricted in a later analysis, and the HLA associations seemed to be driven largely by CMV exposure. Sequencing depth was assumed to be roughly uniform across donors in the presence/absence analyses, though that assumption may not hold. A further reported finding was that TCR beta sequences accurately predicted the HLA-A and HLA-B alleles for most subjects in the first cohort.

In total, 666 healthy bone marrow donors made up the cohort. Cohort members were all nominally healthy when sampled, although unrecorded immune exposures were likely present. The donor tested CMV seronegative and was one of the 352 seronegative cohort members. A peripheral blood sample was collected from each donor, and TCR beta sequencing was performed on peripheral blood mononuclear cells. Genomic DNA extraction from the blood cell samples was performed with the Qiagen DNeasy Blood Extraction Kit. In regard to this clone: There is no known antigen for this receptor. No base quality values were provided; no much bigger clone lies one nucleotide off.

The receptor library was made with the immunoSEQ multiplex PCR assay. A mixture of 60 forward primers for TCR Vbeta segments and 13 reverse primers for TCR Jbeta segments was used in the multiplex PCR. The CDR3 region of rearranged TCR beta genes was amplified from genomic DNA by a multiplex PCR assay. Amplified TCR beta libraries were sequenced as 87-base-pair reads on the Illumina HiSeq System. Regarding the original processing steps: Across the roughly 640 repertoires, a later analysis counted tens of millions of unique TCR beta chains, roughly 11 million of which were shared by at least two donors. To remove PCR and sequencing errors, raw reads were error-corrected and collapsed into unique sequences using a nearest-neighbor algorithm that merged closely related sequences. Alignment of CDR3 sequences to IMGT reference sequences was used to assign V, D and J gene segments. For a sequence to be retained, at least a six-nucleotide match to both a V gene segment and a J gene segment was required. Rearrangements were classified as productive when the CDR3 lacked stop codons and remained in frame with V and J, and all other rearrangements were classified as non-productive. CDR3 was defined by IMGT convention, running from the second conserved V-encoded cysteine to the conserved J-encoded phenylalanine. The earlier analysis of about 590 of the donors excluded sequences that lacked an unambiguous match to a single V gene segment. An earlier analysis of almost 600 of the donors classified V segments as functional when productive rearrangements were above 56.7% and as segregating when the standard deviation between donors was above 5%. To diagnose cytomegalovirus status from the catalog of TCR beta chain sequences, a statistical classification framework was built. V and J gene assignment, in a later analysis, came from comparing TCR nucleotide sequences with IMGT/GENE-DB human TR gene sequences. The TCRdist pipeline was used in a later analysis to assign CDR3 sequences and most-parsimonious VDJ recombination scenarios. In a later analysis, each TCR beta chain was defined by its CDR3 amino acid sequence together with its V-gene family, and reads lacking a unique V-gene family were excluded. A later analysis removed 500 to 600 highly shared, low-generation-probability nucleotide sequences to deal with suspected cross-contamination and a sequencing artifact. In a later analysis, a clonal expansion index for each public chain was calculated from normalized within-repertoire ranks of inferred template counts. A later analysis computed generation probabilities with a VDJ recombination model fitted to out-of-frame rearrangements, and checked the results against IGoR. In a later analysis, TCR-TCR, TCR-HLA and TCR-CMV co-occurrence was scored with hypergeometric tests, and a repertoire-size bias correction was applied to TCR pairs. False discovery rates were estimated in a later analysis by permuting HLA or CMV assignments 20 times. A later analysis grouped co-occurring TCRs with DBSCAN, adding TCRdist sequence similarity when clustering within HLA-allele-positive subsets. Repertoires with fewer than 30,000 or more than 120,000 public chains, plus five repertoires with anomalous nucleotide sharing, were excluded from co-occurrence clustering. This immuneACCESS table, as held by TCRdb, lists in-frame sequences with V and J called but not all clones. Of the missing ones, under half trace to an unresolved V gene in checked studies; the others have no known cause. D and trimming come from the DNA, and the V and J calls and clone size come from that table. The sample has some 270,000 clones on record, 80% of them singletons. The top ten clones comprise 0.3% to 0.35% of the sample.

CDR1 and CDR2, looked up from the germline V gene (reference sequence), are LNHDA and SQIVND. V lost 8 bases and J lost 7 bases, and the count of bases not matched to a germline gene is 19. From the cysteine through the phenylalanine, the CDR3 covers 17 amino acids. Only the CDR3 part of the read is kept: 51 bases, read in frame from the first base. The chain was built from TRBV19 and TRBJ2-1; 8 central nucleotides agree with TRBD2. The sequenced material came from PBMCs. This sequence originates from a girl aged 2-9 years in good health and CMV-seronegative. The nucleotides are TGTGCCAGTGGGGAGGGGAGCGGGGGACTCCACTATAATGAGCAGTTCTTC. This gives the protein CASGEGSGGLHYNEQFF.